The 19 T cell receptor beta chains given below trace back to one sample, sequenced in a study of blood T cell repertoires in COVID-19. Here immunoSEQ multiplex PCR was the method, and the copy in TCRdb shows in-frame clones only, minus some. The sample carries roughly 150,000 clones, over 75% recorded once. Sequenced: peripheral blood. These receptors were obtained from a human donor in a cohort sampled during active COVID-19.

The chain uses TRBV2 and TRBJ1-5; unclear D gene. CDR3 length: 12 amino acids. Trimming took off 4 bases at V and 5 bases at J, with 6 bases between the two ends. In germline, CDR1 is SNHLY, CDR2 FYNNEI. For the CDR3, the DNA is TGTGCCAGCAGTGGCGAGGATCAGCCCCAGCATTTT. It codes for CASSGEDQPQHF.

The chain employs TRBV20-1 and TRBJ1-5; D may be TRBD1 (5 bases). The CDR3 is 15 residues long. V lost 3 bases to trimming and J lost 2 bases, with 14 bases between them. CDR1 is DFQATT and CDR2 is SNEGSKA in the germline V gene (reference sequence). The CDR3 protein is CSASSEGDGNQPQHF. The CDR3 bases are TGCAGTGCTAGTTCTGAAGGGGATGGCAATCAGCCCCAGCATTTT.

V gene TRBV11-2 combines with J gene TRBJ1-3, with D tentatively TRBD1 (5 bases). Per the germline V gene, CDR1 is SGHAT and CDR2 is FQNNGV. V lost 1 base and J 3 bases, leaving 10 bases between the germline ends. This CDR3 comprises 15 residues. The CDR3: CASSLGAGFGNTIYF. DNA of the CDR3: TGTGCCAGCAGCTTAGGTGCAGGGTTTGGAAACACCATATATTTT.

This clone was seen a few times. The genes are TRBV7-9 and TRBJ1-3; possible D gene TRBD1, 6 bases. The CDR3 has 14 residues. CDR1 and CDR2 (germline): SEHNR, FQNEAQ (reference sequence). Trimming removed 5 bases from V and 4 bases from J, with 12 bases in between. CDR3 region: CASSLQGSGNTIYF. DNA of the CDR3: TGTGCCAGCAGCCTGCAGGGGTCCGGAAACACCATATATTTT.

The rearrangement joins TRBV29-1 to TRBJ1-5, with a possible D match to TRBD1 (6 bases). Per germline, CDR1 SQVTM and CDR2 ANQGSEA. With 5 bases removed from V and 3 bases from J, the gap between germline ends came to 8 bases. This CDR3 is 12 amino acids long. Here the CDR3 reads CSVTGPNQPQHF. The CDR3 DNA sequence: TGCAGCGTTACAGGGCCCAATCAGCCCCAGCATTTT.

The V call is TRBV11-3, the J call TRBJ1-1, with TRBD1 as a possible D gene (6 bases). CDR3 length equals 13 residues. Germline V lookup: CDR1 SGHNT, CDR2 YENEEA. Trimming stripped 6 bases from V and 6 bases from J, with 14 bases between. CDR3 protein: CASRLQGVAEAFF. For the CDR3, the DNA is TGTGCCAGCAGACTACAGGGAGTGGCTGAAGCTTTCTTT. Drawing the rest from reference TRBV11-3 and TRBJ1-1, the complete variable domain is EAGVVQSPRYKIIEKKQPVAFWCNPISGHNTLYWYLQNLGQGPELLIRYENEEAVDDSQLPKDRFSAERLKGVDSTLKIQPAELGDSAVYLCASRLQGVAEAFFGQGTRLTVV.

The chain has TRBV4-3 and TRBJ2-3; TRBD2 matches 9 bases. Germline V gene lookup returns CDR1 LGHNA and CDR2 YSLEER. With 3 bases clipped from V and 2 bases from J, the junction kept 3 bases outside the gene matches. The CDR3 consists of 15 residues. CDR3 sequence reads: CASSQAGGTTDTQYF. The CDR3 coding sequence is TGCGCCAGCAGCCAGGCGGGGGGGACCACAGATACGCAGTATTTT.

The DNA of the CDR3 is TGTGCCACCAGCAGAGATCAGGGCATAGAGGAGACCCAGTACTTC. This encodes CATSRDQGIEETQYF. The V call is TRBV15, the J call TRBJ2-5; TRBD1 is a possible D gene (5 bases). Germline values: CDR1 LNHNV, CDR2 YYDKDF (reference sequence). Trimming took off 0 bases at V and 5 bases at J, with 13 bases between the two ends. This CDR3 has 15 amino acids.

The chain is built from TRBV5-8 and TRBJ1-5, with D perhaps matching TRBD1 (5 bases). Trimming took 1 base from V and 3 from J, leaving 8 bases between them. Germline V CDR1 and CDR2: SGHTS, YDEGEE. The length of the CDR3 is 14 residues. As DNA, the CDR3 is TGTGCCAGCAGCTTGAACAGGCCCAATCAGCCCCAGCATTTT. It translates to CASSLNRPNQPQHF.

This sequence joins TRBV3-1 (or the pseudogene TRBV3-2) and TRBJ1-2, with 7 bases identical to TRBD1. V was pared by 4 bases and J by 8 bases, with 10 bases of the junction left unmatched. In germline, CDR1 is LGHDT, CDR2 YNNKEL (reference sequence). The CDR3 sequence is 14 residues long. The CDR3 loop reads CASSLREGAGGYTF. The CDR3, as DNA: TGTGCCAGCAGCCTCCGCGAGGGGGCGGGCGGCTACACCTTC.

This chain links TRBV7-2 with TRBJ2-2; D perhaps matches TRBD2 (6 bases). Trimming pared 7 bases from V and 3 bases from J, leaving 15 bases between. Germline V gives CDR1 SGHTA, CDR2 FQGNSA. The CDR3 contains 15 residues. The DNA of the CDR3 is TGTGCCAGCACTAATGTCGGCGGGGACACCGGGGAGCTGTTTTTT. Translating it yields CASTNVGGDTGELFF.

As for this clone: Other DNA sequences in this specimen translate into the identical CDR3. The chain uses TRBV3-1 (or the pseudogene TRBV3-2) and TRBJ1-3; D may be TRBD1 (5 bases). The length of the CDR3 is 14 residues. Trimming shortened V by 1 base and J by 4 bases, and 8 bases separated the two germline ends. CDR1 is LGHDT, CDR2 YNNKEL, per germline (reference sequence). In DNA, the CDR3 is TGTGCCAGCAGCCAAGCAGGGTCAGGAAACACCATATATTTT. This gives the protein CASSQAGSGNTIYF.

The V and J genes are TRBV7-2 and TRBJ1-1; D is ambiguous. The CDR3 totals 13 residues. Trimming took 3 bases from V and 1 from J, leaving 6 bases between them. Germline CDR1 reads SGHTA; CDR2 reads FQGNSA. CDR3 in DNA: TGTGCCAGCAGCTTGACTGCGAACACTGAAGCTTTCTTT. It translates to CASSLTANTEAFF.

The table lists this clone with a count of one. CDR3 residues: CASGRREDTEAFF. The CDR3 nucleotides read TGCGCCAGCGGACGACGGGAAGACACTGAAGCTTTCTTT. The V and J genes are TRBV4-3 and TRBJ1-1; no definite D call. The V end was cut by 8 bases, the J end by 3 bases, with 13 bases between. Germline assignment: CDR1 LGHNA and CDR2 YSLEER. CDR3 length: 13 residues.

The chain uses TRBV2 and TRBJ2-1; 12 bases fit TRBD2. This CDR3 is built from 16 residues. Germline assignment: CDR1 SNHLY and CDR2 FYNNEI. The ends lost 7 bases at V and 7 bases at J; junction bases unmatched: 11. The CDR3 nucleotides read TGTGCCAGCACCCAGGAGCTAGCGGGAGGGCCAAATGAGCAGTTCTTC. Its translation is CASTQELAGGPNEQFF.

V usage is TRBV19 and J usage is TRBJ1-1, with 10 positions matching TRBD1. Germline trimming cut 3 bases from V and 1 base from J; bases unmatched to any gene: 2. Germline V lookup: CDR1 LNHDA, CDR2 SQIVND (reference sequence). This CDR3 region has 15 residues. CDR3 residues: CASSMTGGPNTEAFF. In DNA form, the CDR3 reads TGTGCCAGTAGTATGACAGGGGGCCCGAACACTGAAGCTTTCTTT.

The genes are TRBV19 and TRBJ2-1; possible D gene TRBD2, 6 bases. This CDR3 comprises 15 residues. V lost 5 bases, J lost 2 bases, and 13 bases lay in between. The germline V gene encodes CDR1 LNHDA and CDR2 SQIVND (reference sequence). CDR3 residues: CASSPAGGTYNEQFF. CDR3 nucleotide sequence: TGTGCCAGTAGTCCGGCCGGCGGGACCTACAATGAGCAGTTCTTC.

The CDR3 nucleotides are TGTGCCAGCAGCAAACAGCCGGGACAGGGGAACAATGAGCAGTTCTTC. Protein: CASSKQPGQGNNEQFF. This chain connects TRBV7-3 to TRBJ2-1, with 10 bases aligning to TRBD1. The CDR3 has 16 residues. The trim removed 5 bases at V and 5 bases at J, leaving 9 bases unmatched. Germline V gene lookup returns CDR1 SGHTA and CDR2 FQGTGA.

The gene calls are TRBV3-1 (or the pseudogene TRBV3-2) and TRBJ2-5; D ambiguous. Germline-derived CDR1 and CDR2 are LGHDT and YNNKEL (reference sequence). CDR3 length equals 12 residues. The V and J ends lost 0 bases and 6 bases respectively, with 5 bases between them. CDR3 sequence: CASSQDGQTQYF. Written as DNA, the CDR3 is TGTGCCAGCAGCCAAGACGGTCAGACCCAGTACTTC.